This TCR beta chain emerged from a study of control samples from healthy donors and cancer patients. Clones were read by immunoSEQ multiplex PCR, and TCRdb kept only the in-frame ones, dropping some. Here the sample spans some 150,000 clones, about 95% being singletons. The CDR3 spans 16 residues. Per the germline V gene, CDR1 is SGHVS and CDR2 is FQNEAQ. V lost 4 bases and J lost 0, with 13 bases in between. The source of this sequence is a man in his fifties or sixties with colorectal cancer. The sample consisted of PBMCs. The chain has TRBV7-8 and TRBJ1-5; D remains ambiguous. The CDR3 bases are TGTGCCAGCAGCTCCAAGATCGGGTATAGCAATCAGCCCCAGCATTTT. It specifies CASSSKIGYSNQPQHF.